This paragraph reports one TCR beta chain. Antigen unknown. The sample belongs to a study of OX40 agonist ivuxolimab in advanced cancers. Findings and limits, study-wide: At 0.1 to 3.0 mg/kg and by week 6, CD4+ and CD8+ T cells in the blood had expanded clonally.

Only in-frame clones appear in the TCRdb table, and some are missing; sequencing was by immunoSEQ multiplex PCR. This table has 43,000 or so clones, about nine tenths appearing once. Germline V lookup: CDR1 SNHLY, CDR2 FYNNEI. CDR3 length: 15 residues. V lost 6 bases and J 3 bases, leaving 18 bases between the germline ends. The V and J genes are TRBV2 and TRBJ2-7; D gene uncertain. The sample here was CD4+ or CD8+ T cells sorted from blood, taken in a trial of the OX40 agonist ivuxolimab. The origin of this receptor is an adult with an advanced solid tumor such as melanoma, head and neck, liver or kidney cancer. The chain's CDR3 is CASSPQPLWDYEQYF. The CDR3 nucleotides are TGTGCCAGCAGCCCCCAACCTTTGTGGGACTACGAGCAGTACTTC. Looking up the rest from reference TRBV2 and TRBJ2-7 gives the full variable domain: EPEVTQTPSHQVTQMGQEVILRCVPISNHLYFYWYRQILGQKVEFLVSFYNNEISEKSEIFDDQFSVERPDGSNFTLKIRSTKLEDSAMYFCASSPQPLWDYEQYFGPGTRLTVT.